This TCR beta chain was captured by sequencing in a study of blood T cells in healthy people across ages. The use of a sample-barcoded 5' primer and a J-beta primer mix characterized a second PCR of 7 to 11 cycles. TCRdb itself ran the 5' RACE reads through MiXCR, one entry per CDR3 protein. The sample holds 700,000 to 850,000 distinct CDR3 sequences; around half are singletons and the top ten take roughly 37%. This clonotype occurred a few times. The clonotype was recovered from a man of 80 years or more in good health. Source material: blood.

In DNA, the CDR3 is TGTGCCAGCAGCCAAGTAGGGTGGGGAGGGAGTGACATTCAGTACTTC. Translating gives CASSQVGWGGSDIQYF. The gene calls are TRBV3-1 and TRBJ2-4; 7 bases agree with TRBD2. Per germline, CDR1 LGHDT and CDR2 YNNKEL (reference sequence). The junction had 11 bases not matched to a gene; V was cut back by 1 base and J by 8 bases. CDR3 size: 16 residues.